This T cell receptor beta chain is drawn from a study of CD8 T cells in ankylosing spondylitis. This clonotype was seen ten or more times. Its specificity is unknown. The CDR3 spans 15 residues. Germline-derived CDR1 and CDR2 are SGHRS and YFSETQ. V lost 1 base, J lost 8 bases, and 13 bases lay in between. TCRdb called the 5' RACE reads again in MiXCR, with one record for every CDR3 protein. Of approximately 100,000 distinct CDR3 sequences in the sample, roughly 8.3% were seen once. General study findings and limits: Made up of about eight highly homologous variants, a TCR beta motif appeared characteristic of ankylosing spondylitis blood.

Sequencing used blood, either unsorted or a sorted T cell fraction (not recorded which). This chain joins TRBV5-1 and TRBJ1-6; D is uncertain. The sequence derives from a male donor with ankylosing spondylitis or in good health (not recorded which). CDR3 sequence reads: CASSLSRNEDSPLHF. The DNA for the CDR3 is TGCGCCAGCAGCTTGTCCAGGAATGAAGATTCACCCCTCCACTTT.